This record covers a single T cell receptor beta chain. Many counts were recorded for this clonotype. Its antigen is not yet known. Per-base qualities were not stored, and no clone one base away is much larger. Counted from cysteine to phenylalanine, this CDR3 has 14 amino acids. Just the 42-base CDR3 DNA is kept, in frame starting at base 1. Sequences PRHDT (CDR1) and FYEKMQ (CDR2) are obtained from the germline V gene (reference sequence). V trim: 3 bases; J trim: 5 bases; unmatched bases: 5. The library came from RT-PCR. Instrument on record: Illumina HiSeq 2500. TCRdb applied fastp at Q25 and MiXCR to the public reads, then kept only in-frame beta chains. All rows with the same CDR3 protein become a single entry with the most common DNA and genes. In all, the sample holds 650,000 to 800,000 distinct CDR3 sequences, and less than 20% of those were seen once. Roughly 11% of the sample is held by the ten biggest clonotypes.

These data come from a study of response to subunit inactivated influenza vaccine (dated by TCRdb to the late 2010s). Describing the broader study: Deep quantitative T cell receptor repertoire profiling was used in the study to track responses to a trivalent subunit inactivated influenza vaccine. Overall study results and their limits: It was suggested by the authors that each seasonal influenza vaccination may recruit only a limited number of new T cells.

The source material was PBMCs from blood, sampled more than 4 days after vaccination. The TCR comes from a man over 45 who received an inactivated influenza vaccine. Donor details come from another sample of the same person, matched by shared clones. The rearrangement joined TRBV13 to TRBJ2-5, and 8 junctional nucleotides match TRBD2. The CDR3 is CASSFGTREETQYF. The DNA reads as follows: TGTGCCAGCAGCTTCGGGACTAGAGAGGAGACCCAGTACTTC. With all but the CDR3 taken from the reference TRBV13 and TRBJ2-5 genes, the full variable domain is: AAGVIQSPRHLIKEKRETATLKCYPIPRHDTVYWYQQGPGQDPQFLISFYEKMQSDKGSIPDRFSAQQFSDYHSELNMSSLELGDSALYFCASSFGTREETQYFGPGTRLLVL.